The 14 T cell receptor beta chains presented below share a single source sample, sequenced in a study of human T cells and chemical hapten exposure. Noted time point: pre-sensitization, week 0. Treatment noted: therapeutic diphenylcyclopropenone sensitization with weekly scalp DPC. TCRdb re-analysed the RACE reads in MiXCR, keeping a single row per CDR3 protein. The repertoire consists of about 110,000 distinct CDR3 sequences, with roughly 12% occurring once and the leading ten covering around 1.7%. The starting material was whole blood, obtained in connection with sensitization to the hapten diphenylcyclopropenone (DPC). These receptors were taken from a woman aged 50 to 60 with alopecia areata. Some clones in this sample may be carry-over from other donors' samples.

This clonotype was recorded a few times. V gene TRBV28 combines with J gene TRBJ1-1, with D uncertain. The V and J ends lost 7 bases and 3 bases respectively, with 6 bases between them. Germline CDR1 reads MDHEN; CDR2 reads SYDVKM. CDR3 size: 11 residues. The CDR3 region is CASKRDTEAFF. CDR3 DNA sequence: TGTGCCAGCAAAAGGGACACTGAAGCTTTCTTT.

This clonotype turned up a few times. The chain combines TRBV18 with TRBJ1-2, with TRBD1 identical over 9 bases. The trim removed 2 bases at V and 0 bases at J, leaving 1 base unmatched. The CDR3 totals 15 residues. Germline CDR1 and CDR2: KGHSH and LQKENI. CDR3 region: CASSPGDRANYGYTF. In nucleotides, the CDR3 is TGTGCCAGCTCACCAGGGGACAGGGCTAACTATGGCTACACCTTC.

This clonotype turned up a few times. The gene calls are TRBV6-1 and TRBJ2-5, with 8 bases identical to TRBD2. CDR1 and CDR2 from the germline V gene are MNHNS and SASEGT. The V and J ends lost 1 base and 5 bases, in that order; junction bases with no gene match: 6. The CDR3 loop spans 15 amino acids. CDR3 in DNA: TGTGCCAGCAGTGAAGGTGTAGCGGGGAGGGAGACCCAGTACTTC. Its translation is CASSEGVAGRETQYF.

This chain's CDR3 is CASSPYSQDSPQHF. The CDR3 nucleotides are TGTGCCAGCTCACCATATAGTCAGGACTCTCCCCAGCATTTT. The V and J genes are TRBV18 and TRBJ1-5; D remains unclear. This CDR3 contains 14 residues. Germline CDR1 reads KGHSH; CDR2 reads LQKENI. V lost 2 bases to trimming and J lost 10 bases, with 15 bases between them. Together with reference TRBV18 and TRBJ1-5, the CDR3 gives the full variable domain: NAGVMQNPRHLVRRRGQEARLRCSPMKGHSHVYWYRQLPEEGLKFMVYLQKENIIDESGMPKERFSAEFPKEGPSILRIQQVVRGDSAAYFCASSPYSQDSPQHFGDGTRLSIL.

This clonotype was seen only a few times. The chain uses TRBV7-9 and TRBJ2-3, with unresolved D. There are 12 residues in the CDR3. Trimming stripped 6 bases from V and 3 bases from J, with 7 bases between. Per the germline V gene, CDR1 is SEHNR and CDR2 is FQNEAQ (reference sequence). CDR3 nucleotide sequence: TGTGCCAGCAGACGGGCGACAGATACGCAGTATTTT. Amino acids: CASRRATDTQYF.

The rearrangement uses TRBV2 and TRBJ1-4; 9 bases are a match to TRBD1. The CDR3 consists of 15 residues. Trimming removed 8 bases from V and 5 bases from J; junction bases left unmatched: 9. CDR1 and CDR2 (germline): SNHLY, FYNNEI. The CDR3 bases are TGTGCCAGCGGGCTTATCGGGACAGGGAATGAAAAACTGTTTTTT. This gives the protein CASGLIGTGNEKLFF.

The rearrangement joins TRBV5-1 to TRBJ1-6; 9 bases agree with TRBD1. The length of the CDR3 is 18 residues. V trimming: 4 bases; J trimming: 6 bases; junction bases outside the gene matches: 14. Germline V gene lookup returns CDR1 SGHRS and CDR2 YFSETQ. As DNA, the CDR3 is TGCGCCAGCAGCATAGGAGATCCGGGACAGGGACCTAATTCACCCCTCCACTTT. This codes for CASSIGDPGQGPNSPLHF.

This clonotype has more than one count but fewer than ten. This chain joins TRBV6-6 and TRBJ1-1; D gene ambiguous. Trimming cost V 2 bases and J 0 bases, with 7 bases left between them. Germline V gene data show CDR1 as MNHNY and CDR2 as SVGAGI (reference sequence). This CDR3 region has 14 residues. CDR3 DNA: TGTGCCAGCAGTTACGGCCCCCTGAACACTGAAGCTTTCTTT. It encodes CASSYGPLNTEAFF.

This clonotype showed up just a few times. The rearrangement uses TRBV6-6 and TRBJ2-1; the D gene could be TRBD1 or TRBD2 (6 bases each). From germline, CDR1 is MNHNY and CDR2 SVGAGI (reference sequence). The length of the CDR3 is 18 residues. The V end lost 0 bases, the J end lost 3 bases, and 18 bases lay between the germline ends. CDR3 DNA sequence: TGTGCCAGCAGTTACTCGACCAACTCTAGGGGGGACTACAATGAGCAGTTCTTC. Amino acids: CASSYSTNSRGDYNEQFF.

This clonotype has just a few counts. The chain joins TRBV20-1 to TRBJ2-7, with 8 positions matching TRBD2. Losses at the gene ends were 5 bases for V and 9 bases for J; bases not matched to a gene: 6. The CDR3 contains 11 residues. In germline, CDR1 is DFQATT, CDR2 SNEGSKA (reference sequence). The CDR3 sequence is CSAPGLAGQYF. The CDR3, as DNA: TGCAGTGCTCCCGGACTAGCCGGGCAGTACTTC.

The gene calls are TRBV28 and TRBJ2-1; 12 bases are shared with TRBD2. The germline V gene encodes CDR1 MDHEN and CDR2 SYDVKM. This CDR3 comprises 15 residues. V was pared by 0 bases and J by 8 bases, with 2 bases of the junction left unmatched. Here the CDR3 DNA reads TGTGCCAGCAGTTTATGGACTAGCGGGAGCCATGAGCAGTTCTTC. It translates to CASSLWTSGSHEQFF.

The rearrangement links TRBV6-2 or TRBV6-3 to TRBJ1-1; 9 positions agree with TRBD1. The CDR3 has 14 amino acids. V was clipped by 6 bases and J by 0 bases; unmatched bases: 2. The germline CDR1 and CDR2 sequences are MNHEY and SVGEGT. CDR3 residues: CASRGQGMNTEAFF. CDR3 nucleotide sequence: TGTGCCAGCAGAGGACAGGGGATGAACACTGAAGCTTTCTTT.

The chain employs TRBV27 and TRBJ1-2; TRBD1 matches at 9 bases. This CDR3 has 12 amino acids. Germline V gene sequence: CDR1 MNHEY, CDR2 SMNVEV (reference sequence). V lost 7 bases to trimming and J lost 4 bases; unmatched junction nucleotides: 1. The CDR3 protein is CASKTGGYGYTF. CDR3 in DNA: TGTGCCAGCAAGACAGGGGGCTATGGCTACACCTTC.

This clonotype was counted only a few times. The rearrangement links TRBV5-1 to TRBJ2-3; D is uncertain. This CDR3 is built from 13 residues. V was cut by 5 bases and J by 0 bases, with 7 bases left in between. CDR1 and CDR2 from the germline V gene are SGHRS and YFSETQ. The CDR3 protein is CASSSHSTDTQYF. CDR3 DNA sequence: TGCGCCAGCAGTTCACATAGCACAGATACGCAGTATTTT.